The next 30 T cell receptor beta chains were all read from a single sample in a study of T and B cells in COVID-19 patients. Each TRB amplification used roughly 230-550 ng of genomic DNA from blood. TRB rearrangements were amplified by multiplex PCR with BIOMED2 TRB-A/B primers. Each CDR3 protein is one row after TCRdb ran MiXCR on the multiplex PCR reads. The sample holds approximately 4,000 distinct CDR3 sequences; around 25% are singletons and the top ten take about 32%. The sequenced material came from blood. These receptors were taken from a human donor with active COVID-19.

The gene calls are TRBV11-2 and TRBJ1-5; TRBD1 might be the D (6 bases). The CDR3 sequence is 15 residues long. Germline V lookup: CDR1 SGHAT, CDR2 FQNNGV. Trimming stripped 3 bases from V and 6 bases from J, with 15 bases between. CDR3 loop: CASSFQGRASQPQHF. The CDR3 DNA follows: TGTGCCAGCAGCTTTCAGGGGAGGGCCAGTCAGCCCCAGCATTTT.

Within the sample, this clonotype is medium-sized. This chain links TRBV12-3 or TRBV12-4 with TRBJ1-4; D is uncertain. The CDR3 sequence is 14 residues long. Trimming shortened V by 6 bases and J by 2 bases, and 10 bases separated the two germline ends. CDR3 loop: CASSPPGTNEKLFF. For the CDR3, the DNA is TGTGCCAGCAGCCCCCCGGGGACTAATGAAAAACTGTTTTTT.

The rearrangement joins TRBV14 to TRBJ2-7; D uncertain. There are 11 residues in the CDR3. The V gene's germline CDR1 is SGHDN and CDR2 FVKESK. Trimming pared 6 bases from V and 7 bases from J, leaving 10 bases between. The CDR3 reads CASRAEREQYF. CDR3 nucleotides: TGTGCCAGCAGAGCAGAGAGAGAGCAGTACTTC.

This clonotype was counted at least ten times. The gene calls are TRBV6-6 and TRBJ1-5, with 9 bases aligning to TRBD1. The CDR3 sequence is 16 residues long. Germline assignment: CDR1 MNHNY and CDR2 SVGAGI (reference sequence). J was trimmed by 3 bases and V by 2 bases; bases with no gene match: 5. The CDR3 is CASSYGGQGYNQPQHF. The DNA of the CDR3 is TGTGCCAGCAGTTACGGGGGACAGGGTTACAATCAGCCCCAGCATTTT.

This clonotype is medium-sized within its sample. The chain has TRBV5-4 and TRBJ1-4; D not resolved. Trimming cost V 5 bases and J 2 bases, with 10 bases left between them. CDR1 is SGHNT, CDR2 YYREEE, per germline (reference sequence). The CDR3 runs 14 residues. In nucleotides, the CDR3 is TGTGCCAGCAGTCTTAGTGGGACTAATGAAAAACTGTTTTTT. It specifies CASSLSGTNEKLFF. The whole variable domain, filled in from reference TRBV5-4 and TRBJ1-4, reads ETGVTQSPTHLIKTRGQQVTLRCSSQSGHNTVSWYQQALGQGPQFIFQYYREEENGRGNFPPRFSGLQFPNYSSELNVNALELDDSALYLCASSLSGTNEKLFFGSGTQLSVL.

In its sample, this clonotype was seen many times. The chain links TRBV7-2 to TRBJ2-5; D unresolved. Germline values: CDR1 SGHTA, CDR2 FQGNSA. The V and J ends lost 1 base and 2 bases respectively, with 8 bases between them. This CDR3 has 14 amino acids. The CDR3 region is CASSLVLGQETQYF. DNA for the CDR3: TGTGCCAGCAGCTTAGTCCTAGGGCAAGAGACCCAGTACTTC.

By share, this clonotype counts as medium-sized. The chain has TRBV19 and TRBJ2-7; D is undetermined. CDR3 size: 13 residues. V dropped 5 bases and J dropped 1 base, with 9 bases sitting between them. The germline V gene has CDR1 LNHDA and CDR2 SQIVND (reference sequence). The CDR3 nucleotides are TGTGCCAGTAGTTACCTAGGGTCCTACGAGCAGTACTTC. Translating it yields CASSYLGSYEQYF.

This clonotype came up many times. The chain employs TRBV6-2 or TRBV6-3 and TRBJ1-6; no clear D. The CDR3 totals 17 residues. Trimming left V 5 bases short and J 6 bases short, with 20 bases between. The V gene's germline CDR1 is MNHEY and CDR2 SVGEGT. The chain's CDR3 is CASSPRLLSRLNSPLHF. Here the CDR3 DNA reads TGTGCCAGCAGTCCTAGACTTCTTAGTCGCCTTAATTCACCCCTCCACTTT.

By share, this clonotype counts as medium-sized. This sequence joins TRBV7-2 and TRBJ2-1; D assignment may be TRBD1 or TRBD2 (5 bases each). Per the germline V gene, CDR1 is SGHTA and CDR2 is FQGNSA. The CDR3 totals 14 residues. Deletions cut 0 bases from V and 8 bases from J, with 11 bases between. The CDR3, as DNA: TGTGCCAGCAGCTTAGCGGGGGTCGAGGATGAGCAGTTCTTC. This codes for CASSLAGVEDEQFF.

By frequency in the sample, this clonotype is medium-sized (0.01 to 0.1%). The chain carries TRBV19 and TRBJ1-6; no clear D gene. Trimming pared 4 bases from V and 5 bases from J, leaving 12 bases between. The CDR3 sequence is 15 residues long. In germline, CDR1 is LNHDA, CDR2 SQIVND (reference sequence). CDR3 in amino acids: CASSTRTGNNSPLHF. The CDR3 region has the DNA TGTGCCAGTAGTACCAGGACGGGGAATAATTCACCCCTCCACTTT.

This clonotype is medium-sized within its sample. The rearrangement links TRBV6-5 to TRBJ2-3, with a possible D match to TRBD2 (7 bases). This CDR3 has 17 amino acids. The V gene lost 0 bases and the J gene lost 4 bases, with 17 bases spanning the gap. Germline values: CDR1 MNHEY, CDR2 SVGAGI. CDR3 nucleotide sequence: TGTGCCAGCAGTTACTCTCCGGAGGCGGGGGCCGCAGATACGCAGTATTTT. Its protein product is CASSYSPEAGAADTQYF.

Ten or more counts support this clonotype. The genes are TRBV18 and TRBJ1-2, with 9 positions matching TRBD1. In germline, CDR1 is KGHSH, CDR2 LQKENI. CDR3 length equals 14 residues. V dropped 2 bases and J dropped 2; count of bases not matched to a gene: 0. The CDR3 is CASSPGTGNYGYTF. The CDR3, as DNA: TGTGCCAGCTCACCAGGGACAGGGAACTATGGCTACACCTTC.

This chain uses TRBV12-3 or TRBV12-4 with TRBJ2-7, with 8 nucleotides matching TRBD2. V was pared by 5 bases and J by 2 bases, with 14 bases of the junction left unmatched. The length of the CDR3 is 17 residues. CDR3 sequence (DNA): TGTGCCAGCAGTCCCACGGGGGGGGCGGGTCCTACCTACGAGCAGTACTTC. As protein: CASSPTGGAGPTYEQYF.

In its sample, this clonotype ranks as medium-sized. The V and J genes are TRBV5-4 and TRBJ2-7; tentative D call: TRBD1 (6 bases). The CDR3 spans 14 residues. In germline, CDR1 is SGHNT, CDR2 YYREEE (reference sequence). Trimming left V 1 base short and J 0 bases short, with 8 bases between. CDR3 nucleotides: TGTGCCAGCAGCTTGACAGGGAGCTCCTACGAGCAGTACTTC. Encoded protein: CASSLTGSSYEQYF.

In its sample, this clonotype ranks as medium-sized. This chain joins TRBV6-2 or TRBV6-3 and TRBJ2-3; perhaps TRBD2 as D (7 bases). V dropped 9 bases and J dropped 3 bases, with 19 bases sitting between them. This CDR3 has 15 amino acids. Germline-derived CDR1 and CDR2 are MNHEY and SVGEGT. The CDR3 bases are TGTGCCAGTAGAATCGGGGGCGGGGGTACAGATACGCAGTATTTT. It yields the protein CASRIGGGGTDTQYF.

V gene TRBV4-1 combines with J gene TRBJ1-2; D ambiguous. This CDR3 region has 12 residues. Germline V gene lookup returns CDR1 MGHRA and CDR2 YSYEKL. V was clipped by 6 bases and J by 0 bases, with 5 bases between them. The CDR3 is CASSNANYGYTF. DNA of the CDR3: TGCGCCAGCAGTAACGCTAACTATGGCTACACCTTC.

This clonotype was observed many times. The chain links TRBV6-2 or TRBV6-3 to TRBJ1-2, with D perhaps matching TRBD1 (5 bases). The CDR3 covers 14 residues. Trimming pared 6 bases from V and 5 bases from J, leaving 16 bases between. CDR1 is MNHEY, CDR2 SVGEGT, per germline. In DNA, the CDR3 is TGTGCCAGCAGGGATCCCGGGACGGCGTATGGCTACACCTTC. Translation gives CASRDPGTAYGYTF.

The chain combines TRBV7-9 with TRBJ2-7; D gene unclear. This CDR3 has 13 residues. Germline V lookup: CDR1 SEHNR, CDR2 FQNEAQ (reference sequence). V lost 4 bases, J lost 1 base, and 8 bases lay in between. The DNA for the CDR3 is TGTGCCAGCAGCTACCCGTCTTCCTACGAGCAGTACTTC. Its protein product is CASSYPSSYEQYF.

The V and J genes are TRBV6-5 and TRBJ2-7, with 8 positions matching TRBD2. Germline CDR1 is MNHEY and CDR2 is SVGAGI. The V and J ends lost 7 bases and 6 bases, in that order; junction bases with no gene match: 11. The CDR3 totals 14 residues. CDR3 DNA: TGTGCCAGCACTATACGCGGGGGGATCTCCGAGCAGTACTTC. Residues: CASTIRGGISEQYF.

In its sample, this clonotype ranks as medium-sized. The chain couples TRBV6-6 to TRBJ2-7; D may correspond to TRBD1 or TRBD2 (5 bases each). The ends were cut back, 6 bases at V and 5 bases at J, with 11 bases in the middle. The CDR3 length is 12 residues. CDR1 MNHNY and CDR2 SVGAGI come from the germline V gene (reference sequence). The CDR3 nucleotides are TGTGCCAGCAGGAGGGGCACTGACGAGCAGTACTTC. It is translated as CASRRGTDEQYF.

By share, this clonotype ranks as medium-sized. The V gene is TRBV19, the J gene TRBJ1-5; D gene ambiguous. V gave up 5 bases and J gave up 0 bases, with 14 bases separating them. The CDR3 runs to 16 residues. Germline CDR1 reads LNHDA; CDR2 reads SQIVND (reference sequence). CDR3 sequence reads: CASSPEEGYSNQPQHF. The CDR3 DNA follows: TGTGCCAGTAGTCCCGAGGAGGGATATAGCAATCAGCCCCAGCATTTT.

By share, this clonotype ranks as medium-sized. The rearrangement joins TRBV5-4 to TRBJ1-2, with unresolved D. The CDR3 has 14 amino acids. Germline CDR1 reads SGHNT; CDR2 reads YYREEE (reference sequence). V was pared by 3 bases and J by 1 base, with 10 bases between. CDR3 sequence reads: CASSYDINNYGYTF. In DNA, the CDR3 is TGTGCCAGCAGCTATGATATCAATAACTATGGCTACACCTTC. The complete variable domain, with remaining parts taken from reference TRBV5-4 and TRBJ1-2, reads ETGVTQSPTHLIKTRGQQVTLRCSSQSGHNTVSWYQQALGQGPQFIFQYYREEENGRGNFPPRFSGLQFPNYSSELNVNALELDDSALYLCASSYDINNYGYTFGSGTRLTVV.

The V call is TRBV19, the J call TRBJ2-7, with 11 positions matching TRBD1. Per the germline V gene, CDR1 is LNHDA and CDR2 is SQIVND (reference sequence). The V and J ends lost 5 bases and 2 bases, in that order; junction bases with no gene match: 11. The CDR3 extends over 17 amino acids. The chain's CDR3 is CASSLSDGTGGTYEQYF. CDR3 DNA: TGTGCCAGTAGTCTATCAGACGGGACAGGGGGAACCTACGAGCAGTACTTC. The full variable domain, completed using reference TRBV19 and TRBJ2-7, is DGGITQSPKYLFRKEGQNVTLSCEQNLNHDAMYWYRQDPGQGLRLIYYSQIVNDFQKGDIAEGYSVSREKKESFPLTVTSAQKNPTAFYLCASSLSDGTGGTYEQYFGPGTRLTVT.

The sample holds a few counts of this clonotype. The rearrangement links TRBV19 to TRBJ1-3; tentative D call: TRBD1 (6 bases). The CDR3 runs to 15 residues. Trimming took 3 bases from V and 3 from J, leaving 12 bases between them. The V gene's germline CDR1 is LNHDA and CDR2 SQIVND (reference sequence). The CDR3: CASSIGSGDGNTIYF. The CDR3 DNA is TGTGCCAGTAGTATTGGTTCAGGGGATGGAAACACCATATATTTT.

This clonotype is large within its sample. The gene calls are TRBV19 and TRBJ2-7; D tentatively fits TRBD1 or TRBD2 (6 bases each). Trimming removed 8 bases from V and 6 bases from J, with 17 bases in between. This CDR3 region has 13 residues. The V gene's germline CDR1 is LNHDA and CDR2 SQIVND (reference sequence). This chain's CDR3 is CASATTGGAEQYF. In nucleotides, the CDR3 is TGTGCCAGTGCAACGACAGGAGGGGCCGAGCAGTACTTC.

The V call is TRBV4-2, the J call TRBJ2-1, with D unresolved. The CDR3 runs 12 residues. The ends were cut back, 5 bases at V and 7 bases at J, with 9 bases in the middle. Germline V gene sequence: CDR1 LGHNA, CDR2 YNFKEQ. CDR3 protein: CASSSDGNEQFF. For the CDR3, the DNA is TGTGCCAGCAGCTCGGACGGAAATGAGCAGTTCTTC.

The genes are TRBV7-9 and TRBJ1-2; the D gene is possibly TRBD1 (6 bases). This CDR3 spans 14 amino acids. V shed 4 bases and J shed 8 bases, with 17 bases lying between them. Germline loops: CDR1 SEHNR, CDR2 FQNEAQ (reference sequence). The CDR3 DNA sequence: TGTGCCAGCAGCTCCGCGGGGGGCGCGGGGGGCTACACCTTC. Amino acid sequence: CASSSAGGAGGYTF.

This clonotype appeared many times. CDR3 nucleotides: TGTGCCAGCAGCGTAGCAGCGGGGGGAGCCACCGGGGAGCTGTTTTTT. It codes for CASSVAAGGATGELFF. The chain uses TRBV9 and TRBJ2-2, with 9 bases aligning to TRBD2. The CDR3 consists of 16 residues. The J segment lost 4 bases and the V segment lost 0 bases, leaving 4 bases of the junction unmatched. CDR1 SGDLS and CDR2 YYNGEE come from the germline V gene.

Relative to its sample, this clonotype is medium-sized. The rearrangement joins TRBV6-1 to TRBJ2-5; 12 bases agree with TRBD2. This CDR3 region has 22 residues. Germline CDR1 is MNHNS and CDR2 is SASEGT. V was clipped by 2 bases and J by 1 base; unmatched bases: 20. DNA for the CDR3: TGTGCCAGCAGTGAATTTGTAGTGGGGCTAGCGGGGGGGAGGACAAGCCAAGAGACCCAGTACTTC. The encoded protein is CASSEFVVGLAGGRTSQETQYF.

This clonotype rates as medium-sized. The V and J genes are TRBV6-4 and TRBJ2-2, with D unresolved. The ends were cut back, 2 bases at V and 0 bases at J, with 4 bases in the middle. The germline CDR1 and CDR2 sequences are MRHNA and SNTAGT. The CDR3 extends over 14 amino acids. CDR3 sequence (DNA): TGTGCCAGCAGTGACCAGACGAACACCGGGGAGCTGTTTTTT. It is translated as CASSDQTNTGELFF.